Listed below are T cell receptor beta chains from one sample, sequenced in a study of blood T cell repertoires in COVID-19. Profiling relied on immunoSEQ multiplex PCR, and the TCRdb table lists in-frame clones only, not all of them. The repertoire has just over 150,000 clones, roughly 88% of them found once; the top ten carry over 8%. Sequencing used peripheral blood. These receptors were taken from a woman aged 50 to 60 with acute or convalescent COVID-19. Both conserved end residues are part of each CDR3. Each record gives: D gene, V gene, clone size, J gene, CDR3 DNA, CDR3 protein. The D gene is left open where the match is weak. Clone size is stated in some rows and not others, as once, few, many or a class when expanded.

>NA|TRBV25-1|NA|TRBJ2-1
TGTGCCAGCAGCGCTAGCTCCTACAATGAGCAGTTCTTC
CASSASSYNEQFF
>TRBD1|TRBV6-5|NA|TRBJ1-2
TGTGCCAGCAGTTCTTTACAGGGGGCCCACTATGGCTACACCTTC
CASSSLQGAHYGYTF
>NA|TRBV12-5|NA|TRBJ1-1
TGTGCTAGTGGTTTGAGCTCCCTCATGAACACTGAAGCTTTCTTT
CASGLSSLMNTEAFF
>TRBD1|TRBV5-4|NA|TRBJ1-4
TGTGCCAGCAGCCCTGACAGGGGGCGGGAAAAACTGTTTTTT
CASSPDRGREKLFF
>TRBD2|TRBV3-1/TRBV3-2|NA|TRBJ2-1
TGTGCCAGCAGCCCGACTAGCGGGGGGTCCTACAATGAGCAGTTCTTC
CASSPTSGGSYNEQFF
>NA|TRBV2|NA|TRBJ1-2
TGTGCCAGCGTCGGGCAGGGGTTAGGCTATGGCTACACCTTC
CASVGQGLGYGYTF
>NA|TRBV7-2|NA|TRBJ1-3
TGTGCCAGCAGCTACGGGAGCTCTGGAAACACCATATATTTT
CASSYGSSGNTIYF
>NA|TRBV4-1|NA|TRBJ1-4
TGCGCCAGCAGCCAAGTGGTCGGGGGAACAAATGAAAAACTGTTTTTT
CASSQVVGGTNEKLFF
>TRBD1|TRBV5-1|NA|TRBJ2-3
TGCGCCAGCAACCCAGGGGGCGTGACGGATACGCAGTATTTT
CASNPGGVTDTQYF
>TRBD1|TRBV5-6|NA|TRBJ1-2
TGTGCCAGCAGCTTTGTTGGGACAGGGGGTAATGGCTACACCTTC
CASSFVGTGGNGYTF
>NA|TRBV15|NA|TRBJ2-7
TGTGCCACCAGCAGAGGGTCGGGAAATGTCTACGAGCAGTACTTC
CATSRGSGNVYEQYF
>NA|TRBV6-5|NA|TRBJ2-5
TGTGCCAGCAGTTACTCGGCAGGGCAAGAGACCCAGTACTTC
CASSYSAGQETQYF
>TRBD1|TRBV5-5|NA|TRBJ1-2
TGTGCCAGCAGCTTGCAGGGGGCTGCGGATGGCTACACCTTC
CASSLQGAADGYTF
>NA|TRBV7-2|NA|TRBJ1-4
TGTGCCAGCAGCCTCAGGGCAGGGGATGAAAAACTGTTTTTT
CASSLRAGDEKLFF
>NA|TRBV4-1|NA|TRBJ1-1
TGCGCCAGCAGGCGGGGGGCTGATAACACTGAAGCTTTCTTT
CASRRGADNTEAFF
>TRBD1|TRBV27|NA|TRBJ1-2
TGTGCCAGCAGTTCGAATCAGAACCGGGACAGGGGTGGCGGCTACACCTTC
CASSSNQNRDRGGGYTF
>TRBD1|TRBV9|once|TRBJ2-5
TGTGCCAGCGAGAGGGGGCCGGGTGGGGAGACCCAGTACTTC
CASERGPGGETQYF
>NA|TRBV2|NA|TRBJ1-5
TGTGCCAGCCAATTGAGCACCGGAGGCAACCAGCCCCAGCATTTT
CASQLSTGGNQPQHF
>TRBD1|TRBV18|once|TRBJ1-1
TGTGCCAGCTCACCAAAACCCGGGACAGAGAACACTGAAGCTTTCTTT
CASSPKPGTENTEAFF
>TRBD2|TRBV5-4|NA|TRBJ2-3
TGTGCCAGCAGCTTTCTAGCGGGCGGAAGCACAGATACGCAGTATTTT
CASSFLAGGSTDTQYF
>NA|TRBV14|NA|TRBJ2-1
TGTGCCAGCAGCAGGGGAAATGAGCAGTTCTTC
CASSRGNEQFF
>NA|TRBV21-1|NA|TRBJ2-5
TGTGCCAGCAGCACAGGACCCGACAGGGAAGAGACCCAGTACTTC
CASSTGPDREETQYF
>TRBD1|TRBV4-3|once|TRBJ1-1
TGCGCCAGCAGCCAAGCCGACAGGGCCACTGAAGCTTTCTTT
CASSQADRATEAFF
>TRBD2|TRBV19|NA|TRBJ2-3
TGTGCCAGTAGTCCGCCCGGGGTGCCCAGCGTAGGGTGGACTAGCGGGTACAGCACAGATACGCAGTATTTT
CASSPPGVPSVGWTSGYSTDTQYF
>NA|TRBV4-1|NA|TRBJ2-1
TGCGCCAGCAGCCAAGACGGCAATGAGCAGTTCTTC
CASSQDGNEQFF
>TRBD1|TRBV5-1|NA|TRBJ2-1
TGCGCCAGCAGCTTGGGACAGGGGGTTTTCGATGAGCAGTTCTTC
CASSLGQGVFDEQFF
>TRBD1|TRBV28|NA|TRBJ2-7
TGTGCCAGCAGTGTGCAGGGGGCAGGGCAGTACTTC
CASSVQGAGQYF
>TRBD2|TRBV3-1/TRBV3-2|NA|TRBJ2-5
TGTGCCAGCAGCCAAGATATGGGGGGGGAGACCCAGTACTTC
CASSQDMGGETQYF
>NA|TRBV10-3|NA|TRBJ1-3
TGTGCCATCAGTGAGGCATCAGGGATAAATGGAAACACCATATATTTT
CAISEASGINGNTIYF
>NA|TRBV24-1|NA|TRBJ2-1
TGTGCCACCAGTGATTCTGAACAGGTTAGGAATGAGCAGTTCTTC
CATSDSEQVRNEQFF
>TRBD1|TRBV18|NA|TRBJ2-2
TGTGCCAGCTCACCATGGTCGGGACAGGGGGCTTCCGGGGAGCTGTTTTTT
CASSPWSGQGASGELFF
>TRBD1|TRBV27|NA|TRBJ2-6
TGTGCCAGCAGTTTTCGGACAGGGGTTTTCTCTGGGGCCAACGTCCTGACTTTC
CASSFRTGVFSGANVLTF
>NA|TRBV18|once|TRBJ2-5
TGTGCCAGCTCACCCGCTGAGGTTGGTAAGGAGACCCAGTACTTC
CASSPAEVGKETQYF
>TRBD1|TRBV10-2|few|TRBJ1-2
TGCGCCAGCGGAAACTATGCGGGACAGGGGGCGGTATTGGGTGGCTACACCTTC
CASGNYAGQGAVLGGYTF
>NA|TRBV12-5|NA|TRBJ1-4
TGTGCTAGTGCCATGGGGGGGGCGGCTAATGAAAAACTGTTTTTT
CASAMGGAANEKLFF
>TRBD1|TRBV11-3|NA|TRBJ1-1
TGTGCCAGCAGCTTAGGGGACAGGGGCTCTGAAGCTTTCTTT
CASSLGDRGSEAFF
>TRBD2|TRBV6-5|NA|TRBJ2-7
TGTGCCAGCAGCTTAGCGGGTGCCTACGAGCAGTACTTC
CASSLAGAYEQYF
>TRBD2|TRBV5-1|NA|TRBJ2-5
TGCGCCAGCAGAACTGGCGGGGGTAAAGAGACCCAGTACTTC
CASRTGGGKETQYF
>NA|TRBV3-1/TRBV3-2|NA|TRBJ2-3
TGTGCCAGCAGCCCACCTTACTCCCAGGGCCGGCAGGAGAAGGATACGCAGTATTTT
CASSPPYSQGRQEKDTQYF
>NA|TRBV21-1|few|TRBJ2-2
TGTGCCAGCAGCAAATGGCCAGGGGTGGACGGGGAGCTGTTTTTT
CASSKWPGVDGELFF
>TRBD1|TRBV10-2|NA|TRBJ2-7
TGCGCCAGCAGTGGGGGACAGGTGAGAAGCTACGAGCAGTACTTC
CASSGGQVRSYEQYF
>TRBD1|TRBV5-1|NA|TRBJ1-1
TGCGCCAGCGGATGGACAGGGGGCGCGGCGACTGAAGCTTTCTTT
CASGWTGGAATEAFF
>TRBD2|TRBV11-2|NA|TRBJ2-7
TGTGCCAGCAGCCGGGGACTAGCGGGGGAATTCTACGAGCAGTACTTC
CASSRGLAGEFYEQYF
>NA|TRBV27|NA|TRBJ1-3
TGTGCCAGCAGTTTGCGCAGGGGTGGAAACACCATATATTTT
CASSLRRGGNTIYF
>TRBD1|TRBV4-3|NA|TRBJ1-2
TGCGCCAGCAGCCAAGCCACAGGGGCCAGTGGCTACACCTTC
CASSQATGASGYTF
>TRBD1|TRBV6-2/TRBV6-3|NA|TRBJ1-5
TGTGCCAGCAGTTACTCCCCGGGGACAGGGGTCGATCAGCCCCAGCATTTT
CASSYSPGTGVDQPQHF
>NA|TRBV18|NA|TRBJ2-5
TGTGCCAGCTCACCTACACCCGCCAGGGGAGAGACCCAGTACTTC
CASSPTPARGETQYF
>NA|TRBV9|NA|TRBJ1-5
TGTGCCAGCAGCGAGAGTTCAGGGAGGGCTCAGCCCCAGCATTTT
CASSESSGRAQPQHF
>NA|TRBV5-6|NA|TRBJ1-2
TGTGCCAGCAGCTCCGGCCCATTAGCAGGGGACGGCTACACCTTC
CASSSGPLAGDGYTF